The TCR beta chain under discussion was sequenced for a study of blood T cell repertoires in COVID-19. Per the germline V gene, CDR1 is SGHRS and CDR2 is YFSETQ. The CDR3 runs 15 residues. V lost 2 bases to trimming and J lost 1 base; unmatched junction nucleotides: 4. The repertoire was sequenced with immunoSEQ multiplex PCR; TCRdb's copy has only in-frame clones and lacks some. The sample includes 270,000 or so clones, 86% of them seen just once. This clone appeared a single time. V gene TRBV5-1 combines with J gene TRBJ1-1; 8 bases line up with TRBD1. The TCR was taken from a woman aged 18-29 years who had recovered from COVID-19. The specimen sequenced was PBMCs or T cells enriched from blood (not recorded which). CDR3 nucleotides: TGCGCCAGCAGCTTTTGGACAGGGTCGAACACTGAAGCTTTCTTT. The encoded protein is CASSFWTGSNTEAFF.